The present TCR beta chain was sequenced within a study of technical replicates of blood from a handful of donors. Assay: immunoSEQ multiplex PCR; the TCRdb copy retains only in-frame clones and omits some. The sample has about 75,000 clones; approximately 89% are singletons. Germline-derived CDR1 and CDR2 are LGHNA and YSLEER. The CDR3 runs to 17 residues. V lost 1 base to trimming and J lost 0 bases; unmatched junction nucleotides: 6. The source of this sequence is a human donor in good health. Some clones in this sample may be carry-over from other donors' samples. The V and J genes are TRBV4-3 and TRBJ2-1, with TRBD2 matching over 7 bases. The sequencing sample was made of PBMCs. Written as DNA, the CDR3 is TGCGCCAGCAGCCAAGGACTAGCCGAAAGCTCCTACAATGAGCAGTTCTTC. Translating it yields CASSQGLAESSYNEQFF.